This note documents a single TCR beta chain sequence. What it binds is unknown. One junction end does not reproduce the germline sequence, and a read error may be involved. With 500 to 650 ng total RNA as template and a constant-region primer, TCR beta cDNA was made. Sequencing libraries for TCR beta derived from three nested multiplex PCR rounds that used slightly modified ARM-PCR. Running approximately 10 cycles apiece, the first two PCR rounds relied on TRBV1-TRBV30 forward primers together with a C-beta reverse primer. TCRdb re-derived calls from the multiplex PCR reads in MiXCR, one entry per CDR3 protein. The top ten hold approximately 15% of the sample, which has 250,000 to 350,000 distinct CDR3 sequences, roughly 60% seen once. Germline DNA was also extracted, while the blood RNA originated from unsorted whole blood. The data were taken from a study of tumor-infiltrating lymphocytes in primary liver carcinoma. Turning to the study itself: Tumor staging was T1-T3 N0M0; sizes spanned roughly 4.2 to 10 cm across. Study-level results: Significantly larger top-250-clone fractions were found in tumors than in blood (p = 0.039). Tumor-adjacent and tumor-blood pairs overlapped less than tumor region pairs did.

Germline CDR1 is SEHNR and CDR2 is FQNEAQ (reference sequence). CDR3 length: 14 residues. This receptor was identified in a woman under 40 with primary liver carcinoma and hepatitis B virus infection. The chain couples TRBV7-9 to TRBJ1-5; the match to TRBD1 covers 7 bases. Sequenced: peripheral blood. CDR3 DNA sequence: TGTGCCAGCAGCCAAGGGACAGCTAATCAACCCCAGCATTTT. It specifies CASSQGTANQPQHF. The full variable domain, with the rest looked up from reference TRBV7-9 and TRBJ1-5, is DTGVSQNPRHKITKRGQNVTFRCDPISEHNRLYWYRQTLGQGPEFLTYFQNEAQLEKSRLLSDRFSAERPKGSFSTLEIQRTEQGDSAMYLCASSQGTANQPQHFGDGTRLSIL.